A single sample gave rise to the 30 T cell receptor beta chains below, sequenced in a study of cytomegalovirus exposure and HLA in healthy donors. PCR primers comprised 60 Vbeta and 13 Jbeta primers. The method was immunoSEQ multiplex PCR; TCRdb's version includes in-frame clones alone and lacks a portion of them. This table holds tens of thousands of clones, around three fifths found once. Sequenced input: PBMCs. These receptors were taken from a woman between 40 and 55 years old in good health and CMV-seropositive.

CDR3: CASSVDVGRGGQFF. The CDR3 nucleotides are TGTGCCAGCAGCGTAGATGTCGGGAGGGGTGGGCAGTTCTTC. The chain links TRBV9 to TRBJ2-1; the match to TRBD2 covers 8 bases. Germline lookup yields CDR1 SGDLS and CDR2 YYNGEE. This CDR3 contains 14 residues. The J segment lost 12 bases and the V segment lost 0 bases, leaving 8 bases of the junction unmatched. The full variable domain, rest sourced from reference TRBV9 and TRBJ2-1, is DSGVTQTPKHLITATGQRVTLRCSPRSGDLSVYWYQQSLDQGLQFLIQYYNGEERAKGNILERFSAQQFPDLHSELNLSSLELGDSALYFCASSVDVGRGGQFFGPGTRLTVL.

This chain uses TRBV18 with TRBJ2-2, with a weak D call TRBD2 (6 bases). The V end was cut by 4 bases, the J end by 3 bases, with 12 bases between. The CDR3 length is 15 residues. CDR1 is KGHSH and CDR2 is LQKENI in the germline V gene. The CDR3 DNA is TGTGCCAGCTCACTGGGGCGCGGGGACACCGGGGAGCTGTTTTTT. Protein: CASSLGRGDTGELFF.

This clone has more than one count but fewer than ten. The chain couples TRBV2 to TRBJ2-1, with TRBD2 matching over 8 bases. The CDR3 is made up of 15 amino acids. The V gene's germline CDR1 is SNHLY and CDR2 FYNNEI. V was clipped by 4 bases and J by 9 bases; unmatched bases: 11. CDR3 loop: CASSVLAGGLGEQFF. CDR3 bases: TGTGCCAGCAGTGTTCTAGCGGGCGGCCTCGGTGAGCAGTTCTTC.

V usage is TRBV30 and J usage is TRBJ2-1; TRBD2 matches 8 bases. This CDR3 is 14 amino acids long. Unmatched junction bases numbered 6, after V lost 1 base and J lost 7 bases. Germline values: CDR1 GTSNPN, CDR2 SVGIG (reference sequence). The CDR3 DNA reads TGTGCCTGGAGTGCGGGAGGGCCAGGGAATGAGCAGTTCTTC. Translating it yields CAWSAGGPGNEQFF.

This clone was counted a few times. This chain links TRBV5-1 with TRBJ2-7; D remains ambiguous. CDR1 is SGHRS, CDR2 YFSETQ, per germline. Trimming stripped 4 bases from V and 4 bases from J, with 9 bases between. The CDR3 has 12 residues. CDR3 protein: CASSRNGYEQYF. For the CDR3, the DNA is TGCGCCAGCAGCCGCAACGGTTACGAGCAGTACTTC.

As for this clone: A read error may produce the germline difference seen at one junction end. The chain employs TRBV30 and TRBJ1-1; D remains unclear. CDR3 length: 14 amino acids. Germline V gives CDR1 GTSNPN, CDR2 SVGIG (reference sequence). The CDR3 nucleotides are TGTGCTTGGAGTATCGGCCCAGAGGTAACTGAAGCTTTCTTT. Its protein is CAWSIGPEVTEAFF.

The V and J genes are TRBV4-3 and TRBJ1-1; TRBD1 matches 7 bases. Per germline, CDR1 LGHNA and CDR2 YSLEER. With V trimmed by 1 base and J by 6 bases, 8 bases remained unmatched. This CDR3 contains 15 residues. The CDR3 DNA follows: TGCGCCAGCAGCCAAGGGGACAGCGGCGGGCCTGAAGCTTTCTTT. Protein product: CASSQGDSGGPEAFF.

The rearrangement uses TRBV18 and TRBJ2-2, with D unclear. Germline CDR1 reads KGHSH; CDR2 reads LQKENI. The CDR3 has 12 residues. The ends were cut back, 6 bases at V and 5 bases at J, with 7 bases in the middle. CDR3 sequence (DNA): TGTGCCAGCTCCCTAGGAACCGGGGAGCTGTTTTTT. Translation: CASSLGTGELFF.

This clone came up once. Written as DNA, the CDR3 is TGTGCCACGCACAGGGGTAGCAATCAGCCCCAGCATTTT. Translation gives CATHRGSNQPQHF. The chain links TRBV2 to TRBJ1-5; 7 bases line up with TRBD1. V shed 10 bases, J shed 0 bases, and the junction held 3 bases outside the gene matches. CDR3 length: 13 residues. Looked up from germline, CDR1 is SNHLY and CDR2 is FYNNEI. The full variable domain, completed using reference TRBV2 and TRBJ1-5, is EPEVTQTPSHQVTQMGQEVILRCVPISNHLYFYWYRQILGQKVEFLVSFYNNEISEKSEIFDDQFSVERPDGSNFTLKIRSTKLEDSAMYFCATHRGSNQPQHFGDGTRLSIL.

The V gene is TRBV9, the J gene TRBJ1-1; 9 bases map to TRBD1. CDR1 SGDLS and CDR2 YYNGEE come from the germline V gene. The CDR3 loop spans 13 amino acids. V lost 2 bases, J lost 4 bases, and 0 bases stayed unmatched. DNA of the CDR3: TGTGCCAGCAGCGTGACAGGGGGCACTGAAGCTTTCTTT. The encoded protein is CASSVTGGTEAFF.

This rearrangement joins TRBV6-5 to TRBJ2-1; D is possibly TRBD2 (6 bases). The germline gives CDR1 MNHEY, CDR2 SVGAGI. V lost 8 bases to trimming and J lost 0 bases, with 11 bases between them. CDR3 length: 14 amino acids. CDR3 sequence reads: CASRGANSYNEQFF. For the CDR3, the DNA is TGTGCCAGCCGCGGGGCTAACTCCTACAATGAGCAGTTCTTC.

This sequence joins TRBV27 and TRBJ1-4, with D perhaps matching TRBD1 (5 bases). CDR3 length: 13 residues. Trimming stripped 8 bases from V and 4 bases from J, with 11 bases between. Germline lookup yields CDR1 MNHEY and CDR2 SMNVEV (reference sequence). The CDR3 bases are TGTGCCAGCCGGTCCGGACATAATGAAAAACTGTTTTTT. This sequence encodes CASRSGHNEKLFF. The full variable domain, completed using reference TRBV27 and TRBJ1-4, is EAQVTQNPRYLITVTGKKLTVTCSQNMNHEYMSWYRQDPGLGLRQIYYSMNVEVTDKGDVPEGYKVSRKEKRNFPLILESPSPNQTSLYFCASRSGHNEKLFFGSGTQLSVL.

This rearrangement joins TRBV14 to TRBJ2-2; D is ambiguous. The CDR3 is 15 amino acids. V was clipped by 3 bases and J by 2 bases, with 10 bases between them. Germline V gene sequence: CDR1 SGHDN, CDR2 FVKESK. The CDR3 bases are TGTGCCAGCAGCCACTACCGAGGTAACACCGGGGAGCTGTTTTTT. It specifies CASSHYRGNTGELFF.

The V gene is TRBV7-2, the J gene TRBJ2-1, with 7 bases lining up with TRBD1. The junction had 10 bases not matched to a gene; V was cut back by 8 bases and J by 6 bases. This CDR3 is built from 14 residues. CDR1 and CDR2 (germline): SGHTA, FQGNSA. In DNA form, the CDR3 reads TGTGCCAGCGTACGGGACAGAGGAGGCAATGAGCAGTTCTTC. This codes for CASVRDRGGNEQFF.

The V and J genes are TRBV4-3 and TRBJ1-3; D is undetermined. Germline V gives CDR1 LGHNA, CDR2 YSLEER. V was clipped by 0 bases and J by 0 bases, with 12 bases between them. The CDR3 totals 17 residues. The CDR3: CASSQDLGVHSGNTIYF. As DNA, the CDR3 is TGCGCCAGCAGCCAAGATCTCGGGGTTCACTCTGGAAACACCATATATTTT.

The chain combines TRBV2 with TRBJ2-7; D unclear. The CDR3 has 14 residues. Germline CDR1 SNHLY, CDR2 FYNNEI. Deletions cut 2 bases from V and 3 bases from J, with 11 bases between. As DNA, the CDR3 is TGTGCCAGCAGTGAAAATCTACTCATCTACGAGCAGTACTTC. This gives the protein CASSENLLIYEQYF.

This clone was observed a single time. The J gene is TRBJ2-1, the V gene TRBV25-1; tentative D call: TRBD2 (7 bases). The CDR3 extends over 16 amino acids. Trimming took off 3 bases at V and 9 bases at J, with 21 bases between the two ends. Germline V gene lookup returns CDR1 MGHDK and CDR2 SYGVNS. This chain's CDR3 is CASSDPGSGGAGEQFF. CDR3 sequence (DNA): TGTGCCAGCAGTGATCCCGGGAGTGGGGGGGCGGGTGAGCAGTTCTTC.

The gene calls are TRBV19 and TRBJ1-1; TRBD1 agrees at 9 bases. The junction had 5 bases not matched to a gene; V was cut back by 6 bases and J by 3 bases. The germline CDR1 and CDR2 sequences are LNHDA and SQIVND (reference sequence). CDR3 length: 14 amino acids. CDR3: CASRAGQGYTEAFF. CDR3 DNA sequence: TGTGCCAGTAGGGCGGGACAGGGTTACACTGAAGCTTTCTTT.

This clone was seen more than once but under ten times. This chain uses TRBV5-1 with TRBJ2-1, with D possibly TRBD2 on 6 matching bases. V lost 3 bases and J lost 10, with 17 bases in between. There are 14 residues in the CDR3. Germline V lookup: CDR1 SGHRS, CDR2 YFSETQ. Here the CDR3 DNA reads TGCGCCAGCAGCTCTCTTACTTTACTAGCAGAGCAGTTCTTC. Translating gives CASSSLTLLAEQFF.

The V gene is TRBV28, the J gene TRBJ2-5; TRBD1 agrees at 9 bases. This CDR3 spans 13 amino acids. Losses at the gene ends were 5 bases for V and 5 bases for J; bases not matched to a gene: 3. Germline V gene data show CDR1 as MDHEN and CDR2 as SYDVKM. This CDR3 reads CASSVQGAETQYF. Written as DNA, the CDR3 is TGTGCCAGCAGTGTACAGGGGGCGGAGACCCAGTACTTC.

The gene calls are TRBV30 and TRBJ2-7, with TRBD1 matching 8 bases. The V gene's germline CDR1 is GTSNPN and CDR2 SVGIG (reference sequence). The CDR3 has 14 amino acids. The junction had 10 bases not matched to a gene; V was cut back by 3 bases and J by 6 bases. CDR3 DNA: TGTGCCTGGAGAACAGCGGACAGGGTCAGCGAGCAGTACTTC. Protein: CAWRTADRVSEQYF.

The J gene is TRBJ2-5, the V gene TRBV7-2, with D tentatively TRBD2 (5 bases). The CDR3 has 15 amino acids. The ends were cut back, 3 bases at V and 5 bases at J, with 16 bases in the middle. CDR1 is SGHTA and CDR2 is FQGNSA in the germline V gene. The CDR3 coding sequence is TGTGCCAGCAGCTTTAATGCGGGCCGGCGGGAGACCCAGTACTTC. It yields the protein CASSFNAGRRETQYF.

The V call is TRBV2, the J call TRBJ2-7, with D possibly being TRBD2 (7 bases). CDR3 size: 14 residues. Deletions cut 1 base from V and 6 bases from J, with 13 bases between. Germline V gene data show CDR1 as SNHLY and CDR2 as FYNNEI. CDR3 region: CASSEGGGAGEQYF. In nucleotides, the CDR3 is TGTGCCAGCAGTGAAGGAGGGGGGGCCGGCGAGCAGTACTTC.

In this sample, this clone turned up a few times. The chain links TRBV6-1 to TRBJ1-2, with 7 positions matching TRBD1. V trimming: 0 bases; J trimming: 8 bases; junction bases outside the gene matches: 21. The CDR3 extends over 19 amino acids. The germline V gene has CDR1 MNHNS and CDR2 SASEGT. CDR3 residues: CASSEALSGRGTSIAGYTF. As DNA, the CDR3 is TGTGCCAGCAGTGAAGCCTTGTCGGGCAGGGGGACCTCTATCGCCGGCTACACCTTC.

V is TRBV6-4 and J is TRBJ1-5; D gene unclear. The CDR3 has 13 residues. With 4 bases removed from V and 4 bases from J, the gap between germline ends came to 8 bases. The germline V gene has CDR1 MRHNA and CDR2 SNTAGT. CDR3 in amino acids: CASSARENQPQHF. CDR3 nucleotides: TGTGCCAGCAGTGCGAGAGAGAATCAGCCCCAGCATTTT.

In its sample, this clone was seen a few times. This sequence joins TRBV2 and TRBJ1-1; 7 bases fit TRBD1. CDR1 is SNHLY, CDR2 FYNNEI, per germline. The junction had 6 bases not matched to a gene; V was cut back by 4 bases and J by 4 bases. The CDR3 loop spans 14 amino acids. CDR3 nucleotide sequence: TGTGCCAGCAGTGCAGGGGGGATAGGCACTGAAGCTTTCTTT. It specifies CASSAGGIGTEAFF.

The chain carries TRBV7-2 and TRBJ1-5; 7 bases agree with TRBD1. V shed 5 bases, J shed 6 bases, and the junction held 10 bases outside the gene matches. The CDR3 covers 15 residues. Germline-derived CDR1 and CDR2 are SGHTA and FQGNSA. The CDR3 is CASSMGQGGGQPQHF. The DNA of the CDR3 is TGTGCCAGCAGCATGGGACAAGGGGGCGGTCAGCCCCAGCATTTT.

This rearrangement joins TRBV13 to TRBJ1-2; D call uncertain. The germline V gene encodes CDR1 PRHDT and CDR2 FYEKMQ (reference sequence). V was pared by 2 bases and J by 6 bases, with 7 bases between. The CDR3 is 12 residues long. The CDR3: CASSLIADGYTF. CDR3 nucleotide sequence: TGTGCCAGCAGCTTAATAGCCGATGGCTACACCTTC.

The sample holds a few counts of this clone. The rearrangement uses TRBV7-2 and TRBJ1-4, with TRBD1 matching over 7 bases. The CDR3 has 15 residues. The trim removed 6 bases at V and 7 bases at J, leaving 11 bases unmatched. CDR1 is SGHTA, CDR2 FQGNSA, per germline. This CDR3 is CASRRGPQGGEKLFF. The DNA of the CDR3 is TGTGCCAGCAGAAGGGGGCCCCAGGGAGGTGAAAAACTGTTTTTT.

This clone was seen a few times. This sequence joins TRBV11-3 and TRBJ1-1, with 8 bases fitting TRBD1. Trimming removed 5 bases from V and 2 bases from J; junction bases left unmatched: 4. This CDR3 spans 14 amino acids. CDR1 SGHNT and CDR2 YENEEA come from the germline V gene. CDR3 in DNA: TGTGCCAGCAGCACCGGACAGGGAAACACTGAAGCTTTCTTT. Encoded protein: CASSTGQGNTEAFF.